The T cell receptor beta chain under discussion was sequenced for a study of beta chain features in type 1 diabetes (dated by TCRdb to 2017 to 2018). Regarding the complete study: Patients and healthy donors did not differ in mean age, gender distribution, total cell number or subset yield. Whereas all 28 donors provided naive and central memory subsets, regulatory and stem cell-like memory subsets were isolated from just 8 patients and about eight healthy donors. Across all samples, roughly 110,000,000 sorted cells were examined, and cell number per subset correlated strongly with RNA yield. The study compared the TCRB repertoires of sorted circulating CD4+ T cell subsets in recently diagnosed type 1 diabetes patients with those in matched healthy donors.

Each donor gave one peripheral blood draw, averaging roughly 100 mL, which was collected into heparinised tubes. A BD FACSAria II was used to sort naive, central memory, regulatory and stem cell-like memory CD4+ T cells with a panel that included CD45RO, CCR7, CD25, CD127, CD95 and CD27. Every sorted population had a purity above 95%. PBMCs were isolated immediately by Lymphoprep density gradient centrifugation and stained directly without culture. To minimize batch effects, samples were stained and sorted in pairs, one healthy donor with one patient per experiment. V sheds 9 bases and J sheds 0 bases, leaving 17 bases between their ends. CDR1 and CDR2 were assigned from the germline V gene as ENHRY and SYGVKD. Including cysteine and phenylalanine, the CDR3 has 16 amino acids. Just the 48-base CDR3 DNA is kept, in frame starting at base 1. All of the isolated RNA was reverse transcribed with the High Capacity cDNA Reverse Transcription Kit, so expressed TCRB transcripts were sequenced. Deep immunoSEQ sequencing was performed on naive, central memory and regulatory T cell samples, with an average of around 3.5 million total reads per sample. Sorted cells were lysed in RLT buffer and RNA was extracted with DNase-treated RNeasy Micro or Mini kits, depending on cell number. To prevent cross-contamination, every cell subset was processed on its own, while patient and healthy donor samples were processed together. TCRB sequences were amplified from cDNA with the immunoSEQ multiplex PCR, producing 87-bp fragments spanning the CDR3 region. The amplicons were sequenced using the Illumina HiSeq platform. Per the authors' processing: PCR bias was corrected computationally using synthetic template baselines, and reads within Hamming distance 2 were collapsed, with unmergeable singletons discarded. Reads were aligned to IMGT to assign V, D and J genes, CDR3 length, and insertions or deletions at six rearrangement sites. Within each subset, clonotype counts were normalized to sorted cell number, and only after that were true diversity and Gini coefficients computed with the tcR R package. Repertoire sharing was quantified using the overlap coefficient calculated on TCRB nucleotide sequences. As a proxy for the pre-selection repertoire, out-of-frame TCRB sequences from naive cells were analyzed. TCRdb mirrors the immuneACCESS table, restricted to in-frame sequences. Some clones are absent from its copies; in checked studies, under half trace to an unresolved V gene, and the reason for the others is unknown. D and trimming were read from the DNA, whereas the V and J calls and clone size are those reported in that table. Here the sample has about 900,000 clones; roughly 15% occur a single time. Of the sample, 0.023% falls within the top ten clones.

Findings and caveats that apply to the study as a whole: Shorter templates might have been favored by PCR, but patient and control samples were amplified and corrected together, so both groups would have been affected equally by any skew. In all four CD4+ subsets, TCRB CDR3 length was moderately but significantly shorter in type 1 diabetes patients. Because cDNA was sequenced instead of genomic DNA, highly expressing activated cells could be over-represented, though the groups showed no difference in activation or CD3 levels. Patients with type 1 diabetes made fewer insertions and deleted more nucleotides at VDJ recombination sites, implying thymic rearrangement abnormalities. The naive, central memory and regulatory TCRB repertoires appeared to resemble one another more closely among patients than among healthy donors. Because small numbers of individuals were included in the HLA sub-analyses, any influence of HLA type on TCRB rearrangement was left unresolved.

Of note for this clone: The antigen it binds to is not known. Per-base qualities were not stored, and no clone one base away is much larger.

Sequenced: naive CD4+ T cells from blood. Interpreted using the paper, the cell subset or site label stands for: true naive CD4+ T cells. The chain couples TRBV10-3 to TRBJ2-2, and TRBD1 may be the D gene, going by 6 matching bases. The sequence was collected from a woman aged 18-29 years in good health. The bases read TGTGCCATGAGAAAGACCGACAGGCCGAACACCGGGGAGCTGTTTTTT. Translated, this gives CAMRKTDRPNTGELFF.